This note documents a single T cell receptor beta chain sequence. Its specific antigen is unknown. Base qualities are not recorded, but no much larger clone differs from it by a single base. Libraries were made using the immunoSEQ multiplex PCR assay. This immuneACCESS table, as held by TCRdb, lists in-frame sequences with V and J called but not all clones. Of the missing ones, under half trace to an unresolved V gene in checked studies; the others have no known cause. Present in this sample are around 52,000 clones, approximately 87% of which were seen just once. The ten largest clones add up to 5.3% of the sample. These data are taken from a study of T cell changes during pregnancy in multiple sclerosis (dated by TCRdb to about 2019). Regarding the complete study: Changes in the T cell repertoire over the course of pregnancy were examined in this study in women with multiple sclerosis.

V has 2 bases trimmed and J has 1 base trimmed; junction bases matching no gene number 1. Reading the germline V gene (reference sequence) gives CDR1 LNHNV and CDR2 YYDKDF. From the cysteine up to the phenylalanine, the CDR3 has a length of 14 residues. Only the CDR3 DNA is retained, 42 bases long and in frame from the first base. Rearrangement joined TRBV15 to TRBJ2-7, with 8 bases aligning to TRBD1. Sequencing was carried out using peripheral blood from another person, used as feeder cells. The TCR originated in a human donor whose cells served as feeder cells for cultures in a pregnancy study. CDR3 reads: CATSRRTGSYEQYF. The DNA sequence is as follows: TGTGCCACCAGCAGAAGGACAGGGTCCTACGAGCAGTACTTC.